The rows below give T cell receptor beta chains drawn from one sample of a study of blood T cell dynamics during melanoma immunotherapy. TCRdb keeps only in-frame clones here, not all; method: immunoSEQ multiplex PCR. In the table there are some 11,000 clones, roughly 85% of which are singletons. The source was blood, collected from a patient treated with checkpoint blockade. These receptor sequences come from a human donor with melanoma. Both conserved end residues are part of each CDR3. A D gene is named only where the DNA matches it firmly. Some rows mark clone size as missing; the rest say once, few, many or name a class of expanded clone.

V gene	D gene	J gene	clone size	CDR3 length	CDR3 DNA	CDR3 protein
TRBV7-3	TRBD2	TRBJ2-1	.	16	TGTGCCAGCAGCTTACTAGCGGGAGGACGGAGGAATGAGCAGTTCTTC	CASSLLAGGRRNEQFF
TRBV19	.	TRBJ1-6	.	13	TGTGCCAGTAACAGGGTGGATAATTCACCCCTCCACTTT	CASNRVDNSPLHF
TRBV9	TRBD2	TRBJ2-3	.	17	TGCGCCAGCAGCCAAGAAGAAGGACTAGCGCTCACAGATACGCAGTATTTT	CASSQEEGLALTDTQYF
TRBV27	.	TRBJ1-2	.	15	TGTGCCAGCAGTTGGGCAGCCTCTAGGCACTATGGCTACACCTTC	CASSWAASRHYGYTF
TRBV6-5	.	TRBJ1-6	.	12	TGTGCCAGCGGCCCGTCGGATTCACCCCTCCACTTT	CASGPSDSPLHF
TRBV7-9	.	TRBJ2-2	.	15	TGTGCCAGCAGCTTCACGGCACTGAACACCGGGGAGCTGTTTTTT	CASSFTALNTGELFF
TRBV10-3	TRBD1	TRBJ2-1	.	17	TGTGCCATCAGTGATCGACAGGGGCGTCGGGAAAAAAATGAGCAGTTCTTC	CAISDRQGRREKNEQFF
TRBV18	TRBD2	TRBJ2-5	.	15	TGTGCCAGCTCACCGGCTAGCGGGGGCCAAGAGACCCAGTACTTC	CASSPASGGQETQYF
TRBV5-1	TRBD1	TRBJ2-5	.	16	TGCGCCAGCAGCTTAACACCTACAGGGGGCTCAGAGACCCAGTACTTC	CASSLTPTGGSETQYF
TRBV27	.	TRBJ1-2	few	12	TGTGCCAGCAGTGGAGGGAACTATGGCTACACCTTC	CASSGGNYGYTF
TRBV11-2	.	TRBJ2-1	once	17	TGTGCCAGCAGCTTCGAGGGGCCTAAATACACCTACAATGAGCAGTTCTTC	CASSFEGPKYTYNEQFF
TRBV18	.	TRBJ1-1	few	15	TGTGCCAGCTCACCAGTGACAGGAGGTAACACTGAAGCTTTCTTT	CASSPVTGGNTEAFF
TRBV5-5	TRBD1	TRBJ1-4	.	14	TGTGCCAGCAGCTTCAGGGGGGAGAATGAAAAACTGTTTTTT	CASSFRGENEKLFF
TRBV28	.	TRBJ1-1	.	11	TGTGCCAGCAGCTCCTTTTCCGAAGCTTTCTTT	CASSSFSEAFF
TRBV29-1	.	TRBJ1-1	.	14	TGCAGCGTTGAAATGATGGCAGCGAACACTGAAGCTTTCTTT	CSVEMMAANTEAFF
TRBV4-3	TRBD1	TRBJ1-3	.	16	TGCGCCAGCAGCCGCGCCGGGACAGGGGTCGGAAACACCATATATTTT	CASSRAGTGVGNTIYF
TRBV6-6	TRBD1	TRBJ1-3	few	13	TGTGCCAGCACCCAAGGGACAGGGATCGCCATATATTTT	CASTQGTGIAIYF
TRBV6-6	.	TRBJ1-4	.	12	TGTGCCACCCGGAGGGGTAATGAAAAACTGTTTTTT	CATRRGNEKLFF